Below, one T cell receptor (beta chain) is given with its context. Antigen unknown. V lost 6 bases, J lost 4 bases, and 10 bases stayed unmatched. This CDR3 has 14 residues. Germline loops: CDR1 SGHRS, CDR2 YFSETQ. The method was immunoSEQ multiplex PCR; TCRdb's version includes in-frame clones alone and lacks a portion of them. This sample yields some 48,000 clones, of which around 85% are seen a single time; approximately 6.8% belongs to the top ten. This sample is part of a study of a mutant IDH1 vaccine in newly diagnosed glioma. Study as a whole: Every participant had undergone radiotherapy, temozolomide, or both before, and most underwent both.

Time point given: week 35, safety follow-up. Every vaccination contained 300 ug of the mutant IDH1 20-mer peptide and was paired with topical imiquimod. The V call is TRBV5-1, the J call TRBJ2-7; 7 nucleotides agree with TRBD1. The sample in question was PBMCs, obtained from a glioma patient whose treatment included an IDH1 peptide vaccine. This receptor was identified in a man aged 40-55 years with glioma. CDR3 protein: CASTRIGTDYEQYF. The CDR3 DNA sequence: TGCGCCAGCACCCGAATTGGGACAGATTACGAGCAGTACTTC.